The 15 T cell receptor beta chains in this list originate from one sample, sequenced in a study of blood T cell repertoires in COVID-19. Repertoires were generated with immunoSEQ multiplex PCR, while TCRdb's copy carries only in-frame clones and drops some. Of 380,000 or so clones in the sample, around 92% were seen once. Sequenced material: peripheral blood. The receptors originated from a man between 40 and 49 years old with acute or convalescent COVID-19.

The V gene is TRBV7-6, the J gene TRBJ1-1, with 8 bases lining up with TRBD1. Losses at the gene ends were 5 bases for V and 3 bases for J; bases not matched to a gene: 17. The CDR3 length is 18 residues. CDR1 is SGHVS and CDR2 is FNYEAQ in the germline V gene. CDR3 sequence reads: CASSPKAPQGVLYTEAFF. The CDR3 DNA reads TGTGCCAGCAGCCCAAAAGCCCCACAGGGGGTTTTGTACACTGAAGCTTTCTTT.

V gene TRBV2 combines with J gene TRBJ1-1, with TRBD1 as a possible D gene (5 bases). The V and J ends lost 1 base and 1 base respectively, with 10 bases between them. Germline CDR1 SNHLY, CDR2 FYNNEI. The CDR3 has 15 residues. The CDR3 here is CASSEVFRGNTEAFF. The CDR3, as DNA: TGTGCCAGCAGTGAAGTATTTAGGGGGAACACTGAAGCTTTCTTT.

This clone appeared once. The gene calls are TRBV13 and TRBJ1-5, with D hard to call. The CDR3 sequence is 13 residues long. Trimming cost V 1 base and J 5 bases, with 6 bases left between them. The germline V gene has CDR1 PRHDT and CDR2 FYEKMQ (reference sequence). CDR3 sequence reads: CASSLATDQPQHF. Here the CDR3 DNA reads TGTGCCAGCAGCTTAGCTACAGATCAGCCCCAGCATTTT.

The V and J genes are TRBV24-1 and TRBJ2-2; TRBD2 might be the D (5 bases). Trimming removed 2 bases at V and 7 bases at J, with 16 bases between. The germline V gene encodes CDR1 KGHDR and CDR2 SFDVKD. This CDR3 is 16 amino acids long. CDR3 loop: CATSDSSDFRSGELFF. The CDR3 nucleotides are TGTGCCACCAGTGATTCCTCGGACTTTCGAAGCGGGGAGCTGTTTTTT.

A single count supports this clone. The genes are TRBV30 and TRBJ1-2; D unclear. With 5 bases removed from V and 2 bases from J, the gap between germline ends came to 9 bases. The CDR3 is 12 amino acids. From germline, CDR1 is GTSNPN and CDR2 SVGIG (reference sequence). Here the CDR3 DNA reads TGTGCCTGGGGTACTTGGAACTATGGCTACACCTTC. Protein product: CAWGTWNYGYTF.

The chain has TRBV5-1 and TRBJ1-3, with TRBD1 matching over 7 bases. Germline assignment: CDR1 SGHRS and CDR2 YFSETQ. The CDR3 sequence is 14 residues long. After removal of 4 bases from V and 2 bases from J, the junction contained 3 bases not matched to a gene. CDR3 protein: CASSDQGAGNTIYF. CDR3 nucleotides: TGCGCCAGCAGCGATCAGGGGGCTGGAAACACCATATATTTT. Full variable domain (rest looked up from reference TRBV5-1 and TRBJ1-3): KAGVTQTPRYLIKTRGQQVTLSCSPISGHRSVSWYQQTPGQGLQFLFEYFSETQRNKGNFPGRFSGRQFSNSRSEMNVSTLELGDSALYLCASSDQGAGNTIYFGEGSWLTVV.

V usage is TRBV9 and J usage is TRBJ2-5, with TRBD2 matching 10 bases. The CDR3 loop spans 16 amino acids. CDR1 is SGDLS and CDR2 is YYNGEE in the germline V gene. Germline trimming cut 4 bases from V and 0 bases from J; bases unmatched to any gene: 6. The CDR3 DNA reads as TGTGCCAGCAGCCCTGATAGCGGGAGGTACCAAGAGACCCAGTACTTC. The encoded protein is CASSPDSGRYQETQYF.

V usage is TRBV6-1 and J usage is TRBJ1-2; perhaps TRBD1 as D (5 bases). In germline, CDR1 is MNHNS, CDR2 SASEGT. V was clipped by 5 bases and J by 8 bases, with 18 bases between them. CDR3 length equals 14 residues. Here the CDR3 DNA reads TGTGCCAGCAGTCACATAGGACACCCGGAAGGCTACACCTTC. Translation: CASSHIGHPEGYTF.

The gene calls are TRBV27 and TRBJ2-3; 7 bases align to TRBD2. From germline, CDR1 is MNHEY and CDR2 SMNVEV (reference sequence). Germline trimming cut 1 base from V and 0 bases from J; bases unmatched to any gene: 1. The CDR3 contains 15 residues. The DNA for the CDR3 is TGTGCCAGCAGTTTATATAGCGGGAGCACAGATACGCAGTATTTT. Translating it yields CASSLYSGSTDTQYF.

The rearrangement joins TRBV5-1 to TRBJ2-3; perhaps TRBD1 as D (6 bases). CDR3 length equals 14 residues. V was cut by 0 bases and J by 4 bases, with 9 bases left in between. Germline CDR1 and CDR2: SGHRS and YFSETQ. CDR3 nucleotides: TGCGCCAGCAGCTTGGAACAGGGCGCAGATACGCAGTATTTT. This codes for CASSLEQGADTQYF. The variable domain in full, with the rest retrieved from reference TRBV5-1 and TRBJ2-3, is KAGVTQTPRYLIKTRGQQVTLSCSPISGHRSVSWYQQTPGQGLQFLFEYFSETQRNKGNFPGRFSGRQFSNSRSEMNVSTLELGDSALYLCASSLEQGADTQYFGPGTRLTVL.

The chain combines TRBV27 with TRBJ2-1, with TRBD2 matching 15 bases. Germline values: CDR1 MNHEY, CDR2 SMNVEV (reference sequence). The CDR3 is 19 amino acids. The J segment lost 5 bases and the V segment lost 3 bases, leaving 11 bases of the junction unmatched. The chain's CDR3 is CASSFRTSGRAMPHNEQFF. The CDR3, as DNA: TGTGCCAGCAGTTTCCGGACTAGCGGGAGGGCCATGCCCCACAATGAGCAGTTCTTC.

The chain joins TRBV18 to TRBJ2-1; D is unclear. Trimming removed 1 base at V and 4 bases at J, with 14 bases between. This CDR3 has 16 amino acids. The germline gives CDR1 KGHSH, CDR2 LQKENI. The CDR3 region has the DNA TGTGCCAGCTCACCACTTGCTACCGCGGTTTACAATGAGCAGTTCTTC. It specifies CASSPLATAVYNEQFF.

The V gene is TRBV27, the J gene TRBJ2-7; the match to TRBD2 covers 8 bases. The length of the CDR3 is 15 residues. From germline, CDR1 is MNHEY and CDR2 SMNVEV (reference sequence). V gave up 2 bases and J gave up 5 bases; unmatched junction bases: 8. CDR3 in DNA: TGTGCCAGCAGTTTACACCGGGAGGGCCTGAACGAGCAGTACTTC. It yields the protein CASSLHREGLNEQYF.

The chain recombines TRBV6-5 with TRBJ2-2, with 12 bases lining up with TRBD1. Germline values: CDR1 MNHEY, CDR2 SVGAGI. The ends lost 6 bases at V and 4 bases at J; junction bases unmatched: 3. CDR3 length: 15 residues. The CDR3 nucleotides read TGTGCCAGCAGGCGGGGACAGGGGGCCACCGGGGAGCTGTTTTTT. This gives the protein CASRRGQGATGELFF.

J is TRBJ1-2 and V is TRBV30; 7 bases fit TRBD1. The CDR3 is 13 amino acids. The J segment lost 5 bases and the V segment lost 2 bases, leaving 5 bases of the junction unmatched. The V gene's germline CDR1 is GTSNPN and CDR2 SVGIG (reference sequence). The CDR3 DNA sequence: TGTGCCTGGAGTAACAGGGGCTGGTATGGCTACACCTTC. Its translation: CAWSNRGWYGYTF.